Listed below are T cell receptor beta chains from one sample, sequenced in a study of technical replicates of blood from a few donors. The table came from immunoSEQ multiplex PCR; TCRdb's copy has only in-frame clones and leaves some out. The table records approximately 64,000 clones, around 86% of them present only once. Sample: PBMCs. The receptors were gathered from a human donor in good health. Some clones in this sample may be carry-over from other donors' samples. CDR3s include the opening cysteine and the closing phenylalanine or tryptophan.

CDR3 length	V gene	J gene	CDR3 protein
15	TRBV6-5	TRBJ2-7	CASSYSSGGVYEQYF
12	TRBV29-1	.	CSAGQGSYEQYF
15	TRBV11-2	TRBJ2-7	CASSFRRGPSYEQYF
13	TRBV4-1	TRBJ1-5	CASSQQFFQPQHF
15	TRBV27	TRBJ2-3	CASSPGVRGSDTQYF
14	TRBV19	TRBJ1-2	CASRRGTEFYGYTF
15	TRBV9	TRBJ2-2	CASSGGQGITGELFF
13	TRBV7-9	TRBJ1-2	CASSPGDRDGYTF
13	TRBV29-1	TRBJ1-1	CSGGQGWNTEAFF
16	TRBV25-1	TRBJ2-1	CASSEYGRGWGNEQFF
14	TRBV27	TRBJ1-5	CASSLQGRNQPQHF
14	TRBV10-3	TRBJ2-5	CAISEGRGRETQYF
13	TRBV27	TRBJ1-1	CASIDRLNTEAFF
14	TRBV11-2	TRBJ2-7	CASSFYSGSYEQYF
14	TRBV7-9	TRBJ1-5	CASSLSSSNQPQHF
14	TRBV7-9	TRBJ1-4	CASSFDRSTEKLFF
15	TRBV7-9	TRBJ1-1	CASSLAMTINTEAFF
14	TRBV6-5	TRBJ1-5	CASSTGQARQPQHF
15	TRBV7-2	TRBJ2-5	CASNQREGIGETQYF
12	TRBV7-8	TRBJ2-3	CASAPQLDTQYF
11	TRBV20-1	TRBJ1-4	CSARVEEKLFF
11	TRBV20-1	TRBJ2-1	CSASGRGEQFF
14	TRBV21-1	TRBJ2-5	CASTGGNPSETQYF
14	TRBV7-2	TRBJ1-1	CASSLRNLNTEAFF
15	TRBV6-5	TRBJ2-7	CASSYGRTGLGEQYF
19	TRBV4-2	TRBJ1-6	CASSQGPPGTGLSGSPLHF
16	TRBV4-1	TRBJ1-5	CASSQGQGVGNQPQHF
13	TRBV5-6	TRBJ1-3	CASSSYIGNTIYF